This TCR beta chain appears in the sequencing data of a study of blood T cell repertoires in COVID-19 (TCRdb year 2020). Describing the broader study: The collaborator samples originated in the United States, Italy and Spain and spanned the acute and convalescent phases of COVID-19. The prospective study material was composed of cDNA or gDNA derived from T cells, B-cell-depleted T cells, or PBMCs. Deeply sampled blood TCRbeta repertoires from subjects exposed to, actively infected with, or recovered from COVID-19 were included in the dataset. The repertoires were released in a freely available public database intended as a resource for research on the immune response to SARS-CoV-2. The samples were drawn from the first 160 participants of the ongoing ImmuneRACE study and from 1,254 subjects provided by 6 global collaborators. Nearly every sample came with metadata listing a de-identified subject ID, COVID-19 status, age in years and sex. HLA class I and class II types, where available, came from metadata supplied by the sample provider rather than from assay-based typing. Overall results and qualifications from the work: How much clinical and demographic metadata was included differed by source and by participant, and the metadata was provided uncurated.

The germline V gene supplies CDR1 MDHEN and CDR2 SYDVKM. The germline ends are 12 bases apart after V is trimmed by 5 bases and J by 4 bases. The cysteine opens and the phenylalanine closes a CDR3 of 14 amino acids. Here the CDR3 DNA is all that survives: 42 bases in frame from base 1. TCRbeta CDR3 regions were amplified from genomic DNA by means of the immunoSEQ Assay, a bias-controlled multiplex PCR. Per the authors' processing: Nucleated cell counts per sample were estimated from amplification of reference gene primers within the assay. To quantify the absolute abundance of each unique TCRbeta CDR3 rearrangement, sequence reads were collapsed and filtered. For each sample, productive Simpson clonality was calculated by taking the square root of Simpson's diversity index across productive rearrangements. TCRdb took this table from immuneACCESS and kept in-frame rearrangements with V and J called. Such tables lack part of the clones; where checked against another copy, unresolved V genes explain under half of the gap, and the rest is unexplained. V and J calls and clone size are as listed in that table; D and trimming were resolved from the DNA. The sample table lists about 100,000 clones, 90% to 95% of them with a count of one. Jointly, the top ten make up less than 2% of the sample.

In the case of this clone: Its target antigen remains unknown. Per-base quality was not reported, and no clone a single base away is much larger than it.

Collaborating institutions collected whole blood in K2EDTA tubes following their own protocols. For TCRbeta analysis, collaborator samples were shipped as frozen whole blood, as isolated PBMCs, or as DNA extracted from either sample type. The sample comprised peripheral blood. The V gene is TRBV28 and the J gene is TRBJ2-4; TRBD1 is possibly the D segment (5 matching bases). This receptor was taken from a man aged 60-69 years with acute or convalescent COVID-19. CDR3 loop: CASSPPTEKNIQYF. The DNA sequence follows: TGTGCCAGCAGTCCACCGACAGAAAAAAACATTCAGTACTTC.